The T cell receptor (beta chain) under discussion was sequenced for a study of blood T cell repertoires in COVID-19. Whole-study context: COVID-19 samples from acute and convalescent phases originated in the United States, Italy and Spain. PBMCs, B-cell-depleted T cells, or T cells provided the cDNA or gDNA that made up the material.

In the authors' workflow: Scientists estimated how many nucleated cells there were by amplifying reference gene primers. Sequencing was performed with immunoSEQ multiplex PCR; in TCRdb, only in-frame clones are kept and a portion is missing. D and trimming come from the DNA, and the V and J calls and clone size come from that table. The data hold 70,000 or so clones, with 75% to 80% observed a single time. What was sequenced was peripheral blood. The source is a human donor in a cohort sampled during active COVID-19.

In nucleotides, the CDR3 is TGTGCCAGTTCAAGCGGGGGCGCCTCGGACGCCTACAATGAGCAGTTCTTC. Residues: CASSSGGASDAYNEQFF. The rearrangement uses TRBV19 and TRBJ2-1, with 8 bases that match TRBD2. Germline CDR1 is LNHDA and CDR2 is SQIVND (reference sequence). The length of the CDR3 is 17 residues. With V trimmed by 8 bases and J by 2 bases, 14 bases remained unmatched. The full variable domain, with the rest looked up from reference TRBV19 and TRBJ2-1, is DGGITQSPKYLFRKEGQNVTLSCEQNLNHDAMYWYRQDPGQGLRLIYYSQIVNDFQKGDIAEGYSVSREKKESFPLTVTSAQKNPTAFYLCASSSGGASDAYNEQFFGPGTRLTVL.